This T cell receptor (beta chain) was profiled in a study of blood T cells in healthy people across ages. Study-level findings and limits: PBMC samples, being unsorted, prevented any conclusive comparison of naive and antigen-experienced cells.

CDR1 and CDR2 from the germline V gene are SNHLY and FYNNEI. The CDR3 runs to 15 residues. V was cut by 5 bases and J by 5 bases, with 17 bases left in between. Concerning this clonotype: Antigen specificity is unknown.

Next came a second PCR, run for about 6 to 12 cycles, which used a sample-barcoded 5' primer along with a J-beta primer mix. TCRdb fed the 5' RACE reads into MiXCR, producing one record per CDR3 protein. The table records under 850,000 distinct CDR3 sequences, approximately 35% of them present only once. The sample was blood. This sequence was found in a man younger than 35 in good health. The V gene is TRBV2, the J gene TRBJ2-3; tentative D call: TRBD1 (6 bases). The CDR3 DNA reads as TGTGCCAGCAGTCGGGATGGGGGCTTATTAGATACGCAGTATTTT. This codes for CASSRDGGLLDTQYF.